This T cell receptor beta chain came from a study of shared clonotypes between healthy human individuals. The wider study: Per-donor plates numbered three CD4 naive, three CD4 memory, two CD8 naive and one CD8 memory.

Each donor was a Caucasian adult residing in Nashville, Tennessee. The study, taken as a whole, reports: Non-shared clonotypes displayed generation probabilities falling below those of clonotypes present in all four donors.

This CDR3 contains 13 residues. CDR1 and CDR2 (germline): KGHSH, LQKENI. V lost 6 bases to trimming and J lost 2 bases, with 10 bases between them. Details on this clone: As yet, its antigen is unknown.

Measured with immunoSEQ multiplex PCR; TCRdb has only the in-frame clones, and not every one. Of around 2.3 million clones listed, 90% to 96% are singletons. This TCR was sampled from a man aged 18 to 30 in good health. The chain carries TRBV18 and TRBJ1-2; D is unresolved. The material sequenced was naive CD4+ T cells sorted from blood. The subset was: CD45RA+ positively selected. In nucleotides, the CDR3 is TGTGCCAGCTCCACCACATCCAACTATGGCTACACCTTC. The encoded protein is CASSTTSNYGYTF. The full variable domain, completed using reference TRBV18 and TRBJ1-2, is NAGVMQNPRHLVRRRGQEARLRCSPMKGHSHVYWYRQLPEEGLKFMVYLQKENIIDESGMPKERFSAEFPKEGPSILRIQQVVRGDSAAYFCASSTTSNYGYTFGSGTRLTVV.